This paragraph reports one T cell receptor (beta chain). As yet, its antigen is unknown. This record comes from a study of OX40 agonist ivuxolimab in advanced cancers. At the level of the study: Patients received the agonistic anti-OX40 (CD134) antibody ivuxolimab. Patients with prior anti-PD-1, anti-PD-L1 or anti-CTLA-4 therapy were eligible; 35% to 50% had some.

The data were produced by immunoSEQ multiplex PCR, yet TCRdb's version contains in-frame clones alone and is incomplete. The repertoire holds 45,000 or so clones, with about 89% as singletons. Study-level results: Averaging showed that CD8+ T cells had more expanded clones than CD4+ did.

The timepoints at which blood was sampled were baseline, cycle 4 day 1, and cycle 7 day 1. This TCR was recovered from an adult with an advanced solid tumor such as melanoma, head and neck, liver or kidney cancer. This sample comprised CD4+ or CD8+ T cells sorted from blood, obtained in a trial of the OX40 agonist ivuxolimab.

The CDR3 here is CASSRGTTEAFF. The CDR3 DNA reads TGTGCCAGCAGCAGAGGGACCACTGAAGCTTTCTTT. The chain couples TRBV5-6 to TRBJ1-1; possible D gene TRBD1, 5 bases. V was shortened by 4 bases and J by 4 bases, with 8 bases between the two germline ends. CDR3 length: 12 amino acids. The germline V gene has CDR1 SGHDT and CDR2 YYEEEE.